The TCR beta chain under discussion was sequenced for a study of T cells expressing NK-cell markers. TCRdb re-called the 5' RACE reads, yielding one record per CDR3 amino acid sequence without DNA. The table for this sample gives more than 400,000 distinct CDR3 sequences. Specimen: blood T cells: a sorted CD56 or NKG2C T cell subset, CD4+ or CD8+ T cells, or bulk PBMC T cells (not recorded which). The receptor's source is a woman aged 18 to 75 in good health.

The chain's CDR3 is CASSGGTGGETQYF. The chain couples TRBV9 to TRBJ2-5; with no DNA, the TCRdb D assignment of TRBD1 cannot be verified. The germline CDR1 and CDR2 sequences are SGDLS and YYNGEE. The CDR3 loop spans 14 amino acids.